The 31 T cell receptor beta chains in this list originate from one sample, sequenced in a study of blood T cell repertoires in COVID-19. TCRdb keeps only in-frame clones here, not all; method: immunoSEQ multiplex PCR. The sample includes more than 400,000 clones, about 90% of them seen just once. The sample consisted of PBMCs or T cells enriched from blood (not recorded which). All receptors derive from a woman between 18 and 30 years old who had recovered from COVID-19.

The chain couples TRBV18 to TRBJ1-1; a possible D gene is TRBD1 (6 bases). The CDR3 is made up of 15 amino acids. Germline V gene sequence: CDR1 KGHSH, CDR2 LQKENI. The V end lost 6 bases, the J end lost 4 bases, and 18 bases lay between the germline ends. CDR3 DNA: TGTGCCAGCTCCCCTAAACAGGGAGAGGGCACTGAAGCTTTCTTT. It specifies CASSPKQGEGTEAFF.

The rearrangement joins TRBV30 to TRBJ1-3; D gene ambiguous. The V gene's germline CDR1 is GTSNPN and CDR2 SVGIG (reference sequence). CDR3 length: 15 residues. Trimming left V 3 bases short and J 1 base short, with 13 bases between. CDR3 protein: CAWSPRGISGNTIYF. In nucleotides, the CDR3 is TGTGCCTGGAGCCCAAGAGGGATTTCTGGAAACACCATATATTTT. The entire variable domain, with the rest obtained from reference TRBV30 and TRBJ1-3, is as follows: SQTIHQWPATLVQPVGSPLSLECTVEGTSNPNLYWYRQAAGRGLQLLFYSVGIGQISSEVPQNLSASRPQDRQFILSSKKLLLSDSGFYLCAWSPRGISGNTIYFGEGSWLTVV.

V gene TRBV24-1 combines with J gene TRBJ1-6, with D maybe TRBD1 (5 bases). V lost 7 bases, J lost 8 bases, and 17 bases lay in between. Per the germline V gene, CDR1 is KGHDR and CDR2 is SFDVKD. The CDR3 sequence is 15 residues long. The CDR3 sequence is CATRGVRGFYSPLHF. The CDR3 DNA sequence: TGTGCCACCAGGGGGGTACGGGGGTTCTATTCACCCCTCCACTTT.

This clone has only a few counts. This sequence joins TRBV7-8 and TRBJ2-5; weak D call: TRBD2 (5 bases). With 2 bases removed from V and 7 bases from J, the gap between germline ends came to 14 bases. The germline V gene encodes CDR1 SGHVS and CDR2 FQNEAQ. The CDR3 extends over 14 amino acids. Written as DNA, the CDR3 is TGTGCCAGCAGCTTACTGGACTCCGCAAGGACCCAGTACTTC. Translation gives CASSLLDSARTQYF.

The chain recombines TRBV13 with TRBJ2-1; D unresolved. V dropped 8 bases and J dropped 6 bases, with 11 bases sitting between them. Germline CDR1 reads PRHDT; CDR2 reads FYEKMQ (reference sequence). The CDR3 is made up of 12 amino acids. Written as DNA, the CDR3 is TGTGCCAGCTCCCATACACGCAATGAGCAGTTCTTC. It yields the protein CASSHTRNEQFF.

The chain has TRBV6-5 and TRBJ1-2; no firm D call. The CDR3 covers 14 residues. Germline loops: CDR1 MNHEY, CDR2 SVGAGI. V was cut by 5 bases and J by 0 bases, with 10 bases left in between. The CDR3 DNA reads TGTGCCAGCAGTCCTAGGTCCTCTAACTATGGCTACACCTTC. Encoded protein: CASSPRSSNYGYTF.

This clone was counted a single time. The chain links TRBV9 to TRBJ2-5; 9 bases map to TRBD2. V was pared by 3 bases and J by 5 bases, with 11 bases of the junction left unmatched. CDR1 SGDLS and CDR2 YYNGEE come from the germline V gene. CDR3 length equals 16 residues. In nucleotides, the CDR3 is TGTGCCAGCAGCGCCCGTGGAGGCGGGAGGGAGGAGACCCAGTACTTC. As protein: CASSARGGGREETQYF.

This clone was seen just once. The genes are TRBV30 and TRBJ1-1; a possible D gene is TRBD1 (5 bases). Germline V gene lookup returns CDR1 GTSNPN and CDR2 SVGIG (reference sequence). The CDR3 length is 16 residues. The V gene lost 2 bases and the J gene lost 0 bases, with 16 bases spanning the gap. The CDR3 nucleotides read TGTGCCTGGAGTATTACGGCGGGGGTGGTGAACACTGAAGCTTTCTTT. As protein: CAWSITAGVVNTEAFF.

Concerning this clone: The same CDR3 is also encoded by other DNA sequences in this sample. The V call is TRBV7-9, the J call TRBJ1-4, with D perhaps matching TRBD1 (5 bases). Trimming cost V 4 bases and J 4 bases, with 13 bases left between them. The CDR3 has 15 amino acids. In germline, CDR1 is SEHNR, CDR2 FQNEAQ (reference sequence). The CDR3 loop is CASSSQGADNEKLFF. CDR3 sequence (DNA): TGTGCCAGCAGCTCCCAAGGGGCCGATAATGAAAAACTGTTTTTT.

The V call is TRBV9, the J call TRBJ1-5, with a tentative D call TRBD1 (5 bases). There are 15 residues in the CDR3. Per germline, CDR1 SGDLS and CDR2 YYNGEE. Trimming took 4 bases from V and 5 from J, leaving 16 bases between them. CDR3 protein: CASSRGGGNDQPQHF. The DNA of the CDR3 is TGTGCCAGCAGCCGGGGGGGTGGCAATGATCAGCCCCAGCATTTT.

The CDR3 spells CASSSGQGDTEAFF. CDR3 sequence (DNA): TGTGCCAGCAGTTCCGGACAGGGGGACACTGAAGCTTTCTTT. The genes are TRBV28 and TRBJ1-1, with 10 bases aligning to TRBD1. Germline assignment: CDR1 MDHEN and CDR2 SYDVKM. The junction had 2 bases not matched to a gene; V was cut back by 4 bases and J by 3 bases. The CDR3 consists of 14 residues.

The chain recombines TRBV15 with TRBJ2-7, with no clear D. V gave up 0 bases and J gave up 3 bases, with 9 bases separating them. Germline CDR1 LNHNV, CDR2 YYDKDF (reference sequence). The CDR3 runs 14 residues. The CDR3 DNA is TGTGCCACCAGCAGAGATCGGCACAGCTACGAGCAGTACTTC. It encodes CATSRDRHSYEQYF.

The sample holds one count of this clone. The chain recombines TRBV9 with TRBJ2-4, with 9 bases fitting TRBD1. Germline CDR1 SGDLS, CDR2 YYNGEE. Losses at the gene ends were 0 bases for V and 7 bases for J; bases not matched to a gene: 2. There are 14 residues in the CDR3. Here the CDR3 DNA reads TGTGCCAGCAGCGTAGGGACAGGGGTTAACATTCAGTACTTC. The encoded protein is CASSVGTGVNIQYF.

Turning to this clone: The sample carries other DNA sequences with the same CDR3. The chain couples TRBV12-5 to TRBJ2-5, with D possibly being TRBD1 (6 bases). This CDR3 is 13 amino acids long. Looked up from germline, CDR1 is LGHNT and CDR2 is FRNRAP. V was shortened by 5 bases and J by 3 bases, with 10 bases between the two germline ends. CDR3 loop: CASGLSGEETQYF. CDR3 bases: TGTGCTAGTGGTCTGTCAGGGGAAGAGACCCAGTACTTC.

This chain links TRBV5-1 with TRBJ2-3; 8 nucleotides agree with TRBD2. The CDR3 spans 14 residues. Germline CDR1 reads SGHRS; CDR2 reads YFSETQ. J was trimmed by 6 bases and V by 4 bases; bases with no gene match: 7. CDR3 protein: CASSGGLEIDTQYF. The DNA of the CDR3 is TGCGCCAGCAGCGGGGGACTAGAAATTGATACGCAGTATTTT.

This clone was found once. The chain joins TRBV5-8 to TRBJ1-3, with D possibly TRBD1 on 5 matching bases. The CDR3 extends over 16 amino acids. Germline V gene lookup returns CDR1 SGHTS and CDR2 YDEGEE. Deletions cut 1 base from V and 0 bases from J, with 11 bases between. The CDR3 DNA reads as TGTGCCAGCAGCTTGCCCGACAGTTTCTCTGGAAACACCATATATTTT. Protein product: CASSLPDSFSGNTIYF. The full variable domain, with the rest looked up from reference TRBV5-8 and TRBJ1-3, is EAGVTQSPTHLIKTRGQQATLRCSPISGHTSVYWYQQALGLGLQFLLWYDEGEERNRGNFPPRFSGRQFPNYSSELNVNALELEDSALYLCASSLPDSFSGNTIYFGEGSWLTVV.

J is TRBJ1-2 and V is TRBV9; 8 bases agree with TRBD1. The V segment lost 2 bases and the J segment 4 bases; nucleotides outside the gene matches: 7. The CDR3 length is 15 residues. Germline V gives CDR1 SGDLS, CDR2 YYNGEE. CDR3 amino acids: CASSVGDRPFYGYTF. In nucleotides, the CDR3 is TGTGCCAGCAGCGTCGGGGACAGGCCCTTCTATGGCTACACCTTC.

The chain couples TRBV6-5 to TRBJ2-1, with 8 bases identical to TRBD2. The CDR3 runs 15 residues. Germline V gene data show CDR1 as MNHEY and CDR2 as SVGAGI. Germline trimming cut 8 bases from V and 3 bases from J; bases unmatched to any gene: 9. CDR3 protein: CASSWTSLHYNEQFF. The DNA of the CDR3 is TGTGCCAGCTCCTGGACTAGCCTACACTACAATGAGCAGTTCTTC.

This rearrangement joins TRBV5-1 to TRBJ1-2; D uncertain. The V and J ends lost 5 bases and 5 bases respectively, with 13 bases between them. The CDR3 runs 13 residues. Germline V lookup: CDR1 SGHRS, CDR2 YFSETQ. The CDR3 DNA is TGCGCCAGCAGTTTCGGGGATCTTTATGGCTACACCTTC. Translation gives CASSFGDLYGYTF.

The rearrangement uses TRBV7-2 and TRBJ1-1; TRBD1 agrees at 7 bases. Trimming cost V 5 bases and J 5 bases; bases outside gene matches: 11. CDR1 is SGHTA, CDR2 FQGNSA, per germline. This CDR3 is built from 15 residues. In DNA form, the CDR3 reads TGTGCCAGCAGCGGATACGACAGGGAGGAGACTGAAGCTTTCTTT. This gives the protein CASSGYDREETEAFF.

The CDR3 coding sequence is TGTGCCACCAGTGATTTGACAGGGGATGACGATCAGCCCCAGCATTTT. Amino acids: CATSDLTGDDDQPQHF. The chain carries TRBV24-1 and TRBJ1-5; TRBD1 matches 7 bases. The CDR3 loop spans 16 amino acids. Trimming at V came to 0 bases and at J to 5 bases, leaving 6 bases not matched to a gene. Germline V lookup: CDR1 KGHDR, CDR2 SFDVKD.

The V gene is TRBV7-9, the J gene TRBJ2-7, with a weak D call TRBD2 (6 bases). Trimming stripped 0 bases from V and 4 bases from J, with 10 bases between. The CDR3 length is 14 residues. Germline CDR1 SEHNR, CDR2 FQNEAQ (reference sequence). CDR3 in DNA: TGTGCCAGCAGCTTAGCGGGGGGTGATTACGAGCAGTACTTC. Translation gives CASSLAGGDYEQYF. Combining the CDR3 with reference TRBV7-9 and TRBJ2-7 gives the whole variable domain DTGVSQNPRHKITKRGQNVTFRCDPISEHNRLYWYRQTLGQGPEFLTYFQNEAQLEKSRLLSDRFSAERPKGSFSTLEIQRTEQGDSAMYLCASSLAGGDYEQYFGPGTRLTVT.

The CDR3 DNA is TGTGCCTGGAGTGGAGGAGGGGAGACCTACGAGCAGTACTTC. This translates into CAWSGGGETYEQYF. The V call is TRBV30, the J call TRBJ2-7; tentatively, D is TRBD2 (6 bases). Germline CDR1 GTSNPN, CDR2 SVGIG (reference sequence). V lost 1 base and J lost 2, with 12 bases in between. This CDR3 contains 14 residues.

This chain joins TRBV19 and TRBJ1-1; D not certain. In germline, CDR1 is LNHDA, CDR2 SQIVND (reference sequence). Trimming took 9 bases from V and 1 from J, leaving 21 bases between them. The CDR3 is 16 residues long. CDR3 sequence: CASRPLPARGNTEAFF. DNA for the CDR3: TGTGCCAGCAGACCCCTTCCCGCCCGGGGGAACACTGAAGCTTTCTTT. The full variable domain, rest sourced from reference TRBV19 and TRBJ1-1, is DGGITQSPKYLFRKEGQNVTLSCEQNLNHDAMYWYRQDPGQGLRLIYYSQIVNDFQKGDIAEGYSVSREKKESFPLTVTSAQKNPTAFYLCASRPLPARGNTEAFFGQGTRLTVV.

This clone has just one count. The chain has TRBV19 and TRBJ1-6; D is unresolved. This CDR3 comprises 14 residues. V was trimmed by 6 bases and J by 2 bases, leaving 8 bases between them. The germline CDR1 and CDR2 sequences are LNHDA and SQIVND (reference sequence). CDR3 sequence (DNA): TGTGCCAGTAGGGCCGGGGCCTATAATTCACCCCTCCACTTT. Amino acid sequence: CASRAGAYNSPLHF.

V and J are TRBV6-5 and TRBJ2-7; TRBD1 matches at 9 bases. The V segment lost 4 bases and the J segment 4 bases; nucleotides outside the gene matches: 8. There are 15 residues in the CDR3. Germline assignment: CDR1 MNHEY and CDR2 SVGAGI. CDR3 coding DNA: TGTGCCAGCAGTTCCCGGACAGGGGTAGGATACGAGCAGTACTTC. This sequence encodes CASSSRTGVGYEQYF.

This clone has a single count. The CDR3 region is CASSQDHGGYRKETQYF. The CDR3 DNA reads as TGTGCCAGCAGCCAAGATCACGGCGGCTATCGGAAAGAGACCCAGTACTTC. The J gene is TRBJ2-5, the V gene TRBV4-2, with D unresolved. The CDR3 contains 17 residues. V lost 0 bases, J lost 3 bases, and 17 bases lay in between. The germline CDR1 and CDR2 sequences are LGHNA and YNFKEQ.

The chain joins TRBV9 to TRBJ1-6, with unresolved D. Germline CDR1 is SGDLS and CDR2 is YYNGEE. V lost 0 bases to trimming and J lost 4 bases, with 8 bases between them. This CDR3 is built from 15 residues. CDR3: CASSVDQMYNSPLHF. CDR3 nucleotides: TGTGCCAGCAGCGTAGATCAAATGTATAATTCACCCCTCCACTTT.

The V gene is TRBV5-1, the J gene TRBJ2-2; perhaps TRBD1 as D (8 bases). Trimming left V 3 bases short and J 6 bases short, with 12 bases between. The germline V gene encodes CDR1 SGHRS and CDR2 YFSETQ. This CDR3 has 14 amino acids. DNA of the CDR3: TGCGCCAGCAGCTCCACAGGGGGGGCCGGGGAGCTGTTTTTT. It translates to CASSSTGGAGELFF.

The chain uses TRBV3-1 (or the pseudogene TRBV3-2) and TRBJ1-2; no reliable D call. The CDR3 has 15 amino acids. The V end lost 0 bases, the J end lost 8 bases, and 16 bases lay between the germline ends. Per germline, CDR1 LGHDT and CDR2 YNNKEL (reference sequence). The CDR3 here is CASSQDLTGSGGYTF. CDR3 DNA sequence: TGTGCCAGCAGCCAAGATCTAACCGGTTCGGGGGGCTACACCTTC.

This chain uses TRBV2 with TRBJ2-3; 9 bases are a match to TRBD2. The germline CDR1 and CDR2 sequences are SNHLY and FYNNEI. J lost 4 bases, V lost 1 base, and 12 bases had no gene match. The CDR3 totals 18 residues. The CDR3 sequence: CASSEVGALGGGADTQYF. The CDR3 nucleotides are TGTGCCAGCAGTGAAGTCGGGGCCCTCGGCGGGGGGGCAGATACGCAGTATTTT.